A selection of T cell receptor beta chains follows, all from one sample in a study of CXCR3-negative and CXCR3-positive naive CD8 T cells. TCRdb re-called the 5' RACE reads and gives one entry per CDR3 protein, without DNA. The ten most abundant clones cover roughly 0.59% of a sample with some 130,000 distinct CDR3 sequences. Input material: naive CXCR3+ CD8+ T cells from blood. These receptors all come from a human donor in good health. Some clones in this sample may be carry-over from other donors' samples. CDR3s include the opening cysteine and the closing phenylalanine or tryptophan.

V gene,CDR3 length,J gene,CDR3 protein
TRBV28,15,TRBJ2-1,CASSRTGGSYNEQFF
TRBV7-2,13,TRBJ1-1,CASSLGAGKEAFF
TRBV3-1,15,TRBJ2-5,CASSQDLAEQETQYF
TRBV7-9,15,TRBJ2-7,CASSARLAENYEQYF
TRBV4-1,15,TRBJ2-2,CASSQVLVGTGELFF
TRBV7-9,16,TRBJ2-3,CASSDRARAYTDTQYF
TRBV5-1,11,TRBJ2-3,CAITRSDTQYF
TRBV6-5,14,TRBJ2-2,CASSPLENTGELFF
TRBV7-9,12,TRBJ1-1,CASSQDWGEAFF
TRBV5-6,14,TRBJ2-7,CASSLSGSAYEQYF
TRBV12-5,13,TRBJ2-1,CASGPGLGYEQFF
TRBV4-3,14,TRBJ1-4,CASSPDRGNEKLFF
TRBV7-2,15,TRBJ1-3,CASSPSGGSGNTIYF
TRBV23-1,15,TRBJ2-5,CASSQSDREDETQYF
TRBV7-3,15,TRBJ1-3,CASSLLWQLRDTIYF
TRBV4-1,13,TRBJ2-7,CASSQLTSREQYF